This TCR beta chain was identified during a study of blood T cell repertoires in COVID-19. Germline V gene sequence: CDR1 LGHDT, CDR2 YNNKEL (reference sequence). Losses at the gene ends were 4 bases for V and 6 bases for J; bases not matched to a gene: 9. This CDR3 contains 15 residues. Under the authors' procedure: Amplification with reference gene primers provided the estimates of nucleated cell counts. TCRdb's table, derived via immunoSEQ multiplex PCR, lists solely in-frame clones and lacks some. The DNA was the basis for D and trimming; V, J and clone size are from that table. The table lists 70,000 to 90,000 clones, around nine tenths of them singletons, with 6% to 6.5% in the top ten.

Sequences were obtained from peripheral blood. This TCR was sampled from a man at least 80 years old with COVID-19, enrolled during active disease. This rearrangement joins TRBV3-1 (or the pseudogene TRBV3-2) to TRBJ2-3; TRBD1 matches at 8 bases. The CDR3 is CASSLGTGQEDTQYF. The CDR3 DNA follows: TGTGCCAGCAGCCTTGGGACAGGCCAGGAGGATACGCAGTATTTT.